These 27 T cell receptor beta chains share one sample of origin, sequenced in a study of T cell repertoires in cytomegalovirus infection. TCRdb itself ran the reads through MiXCR, one entry per CDR3 protein. The table has fewer than 300,000 distinct CDR3 sequences, over 20% seen once; the top ten hold roughly 13%. The source material was PBMCs. These receptors were taken from a human donor in good health (CMV status not recorded). Some clones in this sample may be carry-over from other donors' samples.

This clonotype has a count of ten or more. The rearrangement links TRBV7-2 to TRBJ1-1; 8 bases are a match to TRBD1. The CDR3 contains 14 residues. Germline trimming cut 5 bases from V and 4 bases from J; bases unmatched to any gene: 6. Germline V gene sequence: CDR1 SGHTA, CDR2 FQGNSA. The CDR3 coding sequence is TGTGCCAGCAGCCCGAGGACAGGGTCCACTGAAGCTTTCTTT. Protein sequence: CASSPRTGSTEAFF.

This clonotype has at least ten counts. This rearrangement joins TRBV6-2 or TRBV6-3 to TRBJ2-7; TRBD2 agrees at 8 bases. CDR1 and CDR2 (germline): MNHEY, SVGEGT. CDR3 length equals 15 residues. The ends lost 6 bases at V and 3 bases at J; junction bases unmatched: 10. The CDR3 coding sequence is TGTGCCAGCAGCCACGGGCGGGAGGCCTACTACGAGCAGTACTTC. Translation: CASSHGREAYYEQYF.

The J gene is TRBJ2-1, the V gene TRBV6-4; 7 bases match TRBD2. The CDR3 consists of 12 residues. The germline V gene encodes CDR1 MRHNA and CDR2 SNTAGT. CDR3 protein: CALRDYYNEQFF. The CDR3 DNA is TGTGCTCTCCGGGACTACTACAATGAGCAGTTCTTC.

The chain combines TRBV2 with TRBJ2-1; possibly TRBD1 or TRBD2 for D (5 bases each). The CDR3 is made up of 13 amino acids. CDR1 SNHLY and CDR2 FYNNEI come from the germline V gene. V lost 4 bases and J 8 bases, leaving 12 bases between the germline ends. The CDR3 reads CASSGTLGDEQFF. The CDR3 DNA reads as TGTGCCAGCAGTGGGACACTGGGAGATGAGCAGTTCTTC.

In its sample, this clonotype was seen a few times. The chain has TRBV29-1 and TRBJ2-3; a weak D match, TRBD1 (6 bases). Between the trimmed V and J ends, which lost 7 bases and 2 bases, there was a span of 13 bases. Germline V gene data show CDR1 as SQVTM and CDR2 as ANQGSEA. The CDR3 covers 13 residues. CDR3 sequence (DNA): TGCAGCGCTGGGAAGGGGGACACAGATACGCAGTATTTT. This sequence encodes CSAGKGDTDTQYF.

The V gene is TRBV6-5, the J gene TRBJ2-1; D is ambiguous. The CDR3 has 13 amino acids. V was cut by 2 bases and J by 6 bases, with 8 bases left in between. Germline values: CDR1 MNHEY, CDR2 SVGAGI. The DNA for the CDR3 is TGTGCCAGCAGTTACGGGCAGCCCAATGAGCAGTTCTTC. Its translation is CASSYGQPNEQFF.

The rearrangement uses TRBV29-1 and TRBJ2-5, with D hard to call. Germline assignment: CDR1 SQVTM and CDR2 ANQGSEA. This CDR3 region has 12 residues. CDR3 residues: CSFSSNEETQYF. CDR3 DNA sequence: TGCAGTTTCTCCTCGAATGAAGAGACCCAGTACTTC.

This clonotype came up many times. This chain links TRBV4-2 with TRBJ2-1, with 10 bases that match TRBD2. CDR1 and CDR2 (germline): LGHNA, YNFKEQ. The CDR3 is 16 amino acids. Trimming removed 4 bases from V and 7 bases from J; junction bases left unmatched: 10. The CDR3 DNA is TGTGCCAGCAGCCGGGTCAGCGGGGGGGCCGGGAATGAGCAGTTCTTC. As protein: CASSRVSGGAGNEQFF.

This clonotype was seen a few times. V gene TRBV2 combines with J gene TRBJ2-3; 7 bases fit TRBD2. The V gene's germline CDR1 is SNHLY and CDR2 FYNNEI. CDR3 size: 16 residues. J gave up 1 base and V 7 bases, and 11 bases lay outside the gene matches. The CDR3 reads CASTGETSFRTDTQYF. The CDR3 coding sequence is TGTGCCAGCACCGGGGAGACTAGCTTTCGCACAGATACGCAGTATTTT.

The sample holds a few counts of this clonotype. The chain has TRBV7-2 and TRBJ1-2; TRBD1 aligns across 9 bases. Germline assignment: CDR1 SGHTA and CDR2 FQGNSA. This CDR3 is 18 amino acids long. The V and J ends lost 4 bases and 5 bases, in that order; junction bases with no gene match: 17. CDR3 in DNA: TGTGCCAGCAGCTCCACCTTCGGACAGGGGATCCTTGGGTATGGCTACACCTTC. As protein: CASSSTFGQGILGYGYTF.

The chain recombines TRBV2 with TRBJ2-1; D not certain. The V gene's germline CDR1 is SNHLY and CDR2 FYNNEI. With 3 bases removed from V and 9 bases from J, the gap between germline ends came to 18 bases. The CDR3 spans 15 residues. The CDR3 spells CASSDGGPRWSEQFF. The DNA of the CDR3 is TGTGCCAGCAGTGACGGTGGACCCCGGTGGAGTGAGCAGTTCTTC.

This clonotype was seen only a few times. V usage is TRBV28 and J usage is TRBJ2-6; 7 nucleotides align to TRBD1. CDR1 and CDR2 from the germline V gene are MDHEN and SYDVKM. The CDR3 covers 18 residues. The J segment lost 0 bases and the V segment lost 6 bases, leaving 11 bases of the junction unmatched. DNA of the CDR3: TGTGCCAGCAGACCCGGGACAGTCATCCTCTCTGGGGCCAACGTCCTGACTTTC. This encodes CASRPGTVILSGANVLTF.

As regards this clonotype: This may come from a read error, since a much larger clone is one base off. CDR3 protein: CTSGLVPNYSNQPQHF. CDR3 nucleotide sequence: TGTACTAGTGGTTTGGTACCAAACTATAGCAATCAGCCCCAGCATTTT. The chain employs TRBV12-5 and TRBJ1-5; no definite D call. This CDR3 has 16 residues. Looked up from germline, CDR1 is LGHNT and CDR2 is FRNRAP.

This clonotype was seen ten or more times. The rearrangement uses TRBV7-6 and TRBJ1-6, with D unresolved. Per the germline V gene, CDR1 is SGHVS and CDR2 is FNYEAQ. The CDR3 sequence is 15 residues long. With 0 bases removed from V and 4 bases from J, the gap between germline ends came to 7 bases. The CDR3 is CASSLAEQYNSPLHF. CDR3 nucleotide sequence: TGTGCCAGCAGCTTAGCCGAACAGTATAATTCACCCCTCCACTTT.

This clonotype turned up a few times. The chain employs TRBV9 and TRBJ2-2, with no clear D. V dropped 1 base and J dropped 0 bases, with 4 bases sitting between them. Germline CDR1 is SGDLS and CDR2 is YYNGEE. The CDR3 sequence is 14 residues long. This CDR3 is CASSVTTNTGELFF. CDR3 DNA sequence: TGTGCCAGCAGCGTAACCACGAACACCGGGGAGCTGTTTTTT.

This clonotype came up a few times. The chain is built from TRBV5-1 and TRBJ1-6, with D uncertain. The CDR3 contains 15 residues. Germline CDR1 SGHRS, CDR2 YFSETQ. The V end lost 3 bases, the J end lost 7 bases, and 14 bases lay between the germline ends. CDR3 bases: TGCGCCAGCAGCTCGGGCAGCCTGGCGAATTCACCCCTCCACTTT. This gives the protein CASSSGSLANSPLHF.

There are a few counts of this clonotype. J is TRBJ2-5 and V is TRBV7-2; 9 bases align to TRBD1. The length of the CDR3 is 16 residues. Losses at the gene ends were 4 bases for V and 5 bases for J; bases not matched to a gene: 11. CDR1 and CDR2 from the germline V gene are SGHTA and FQGNSA. This CDR3 reads CASSSKGGTGQETQYF. CDR3 nucleotide sequence: TGTGCCAGCAGCTCAAAAGGGGGGACAGGGCAGGAGACCCAGTACTTC.

This clonotype was counted at least ten times. The rearrangement links TRBV28 to TRBJ1-1; D ambiguous. Trimming shortened V by 5 bases and J by 6 bases, and 19 bases separated the two germline ends. This CDR3 has 15 amino acids. Per germline, CDR1 MDHEN and CDR2 SYDVKM. CDR3 region: CASSPGLLGSPEAFF. CDR3 in DNA: TGTGCCAGCAGTCCGGGTCTCCTGGGTTCCCCTGAAGCTTTCTTT.

This clonotype was picked up many times. The V call is TRBV6-2 or TRBV6-3, the J call TRBJ2-7; 9 nucleotides match TRBD2. The CDR3 has 15 amino acids. J was trimmed by 6 bases and V by 2 bases; bases with no gene match: 8. Germline V lookup: CDR1 MNHEY, CDR2 SVGEGT. The CDR3 loop reads CASSYRPGLASEQYF. DNA for the CDR3: TGTGCCAGCAGTTACCGCCCGGGACTAGCAAGCGAGCAGTACTTC.

This clonotype was found a few times. The chain combines TRBV6-2 or TRBV6-3 with TRBJ1-1; no reliable D call. Trimming stripped 2 bases from V and 4 bases from J, with 8 bases between. Germline lookup yields CDR1 MNHEY and CDR2 SVGEGT. The CDR3 is 13 residues long. CDR3 bases: TGTGCCAGCAGTTACCAGGTCCGCACTGAAGCTTTCTTT. Encoded protein: CASSYQVRTEAFF.

V gene TRBV20-1 combines with J gene TRBJ1-5, with D maybe TRBD1 (6 bases). The germline V gene has CDR1 DFQATT and CDR2 SNEGSKA (reference sequence). Trimming removed 4 bases at V and 5 bases at J, with 12 bases between. The length of the CDR3 is 13 residues. CDR3: CSAMTGTHQPQHF. CDR3 DNA sequence: TGCAGTGCTATGACAGGAACGCATCAGCCCCAGCATTTT.

Comment on this clonotype: Given a much more abundant clone one base away, this may be a read error. This sequence joins TRBV7-2 and TRBJ2-4; tentative D call: TRBD2 (6 bases). In germline, CDR1 is SGHTA, CDR2 FQGNSA. Trimming took 3 bases from V and 6 from J, leaving 9 bases between them. The CDR3 contains 13 residues. The DNA for the CDR3 is TGTGCCAGCAGCTTGCGGGGCAGAAACATTCAGTACTTC. Protein: CASSLRGRNIQYF.

This clonotype was detected ten times or more. The chain recombines TRBV28 with TRBJ1-2, with no clear D. Germline loops: CDR1 MDHEN, CDR2 SYDVKM. V lost 6 bases to trimming and J lost 7 bases, with 15 bases between them. The CDR3 is 13 amino acids. CDR3 region: CASSLNAGVGYTF. In DNA form, the CDR3 reads TGTGCCAGCAGCCTCAACGCCGGGGTTGGCTACACCTTC.

Concerning this clonotype: A much larger clone sits a single nucleotide away, making a read error possible. CDR3 in DNA: TGTGCCACCAGCTATGGACAGACAGATACGCAGTATTTT. Amino acid sequence: CATSYGQTDTQYF. The J gene is TRBJ2-3, the V gene TRBV7-2; D is perhaps TRBD1 (6 bases). This CDR3 has 13 amino acids. Germline CDR1 and CDR2: SGHTA and FQGNSA.

This clonotype appeared a single time. The CDR3 coding sequence is TGTGCCAGCAGCAGGCGGGGGGGCCTTTCAGAGACCCAGTACTTC. Translating gives CASSRRGGLSETQYF. V is TRBV3-1 and J is TRBJ2-5, with TRBD2 matching over 9 bases. CDR1 and CDR2 from the germline V gene are LGHDT and YNNKEL (reference sequence). With V trimmed by 5 bases and J by 4 bases, 8 bases remained unmatched. The CDR3 sequence is 15 residues long.

The V call is TRBV6-2 or TRBV6-3, the J call TRBJ1-1; weak D call: TRBD1 (5 bases). This CDR3 is built from 14 residues. V dropped 8 bases and J dropped 11 bases, with 24 bases sitting between them. Germline values: CDR1 MNHEY, CDR2 SVGEGT. DNA for the CDR3: TGTGCCAGCGGATCTATCGGGACCTGGGTTCGGGCTTTCTTT. It codes for CASGSIGTWVRAFF.

This clonotype turned up a few times. V gene TRBV6-1 combines with J gene TRBJ2-4, with D maybe TRBD2 (6 bases). The ends were cut back, 6 bases at V and 8 bases at J, with 20 bases in the middle. Germline CDR1 is MNHNS and CDR2 is SASEGT. The CDR3 is 15 residues long. The CDR3 is CASRPTGLADHIQYF. As DNA, the CDR3 is TGTGCCAGCAGACCCACGGGACTTGCTGATCACATTCAGTACTTC.